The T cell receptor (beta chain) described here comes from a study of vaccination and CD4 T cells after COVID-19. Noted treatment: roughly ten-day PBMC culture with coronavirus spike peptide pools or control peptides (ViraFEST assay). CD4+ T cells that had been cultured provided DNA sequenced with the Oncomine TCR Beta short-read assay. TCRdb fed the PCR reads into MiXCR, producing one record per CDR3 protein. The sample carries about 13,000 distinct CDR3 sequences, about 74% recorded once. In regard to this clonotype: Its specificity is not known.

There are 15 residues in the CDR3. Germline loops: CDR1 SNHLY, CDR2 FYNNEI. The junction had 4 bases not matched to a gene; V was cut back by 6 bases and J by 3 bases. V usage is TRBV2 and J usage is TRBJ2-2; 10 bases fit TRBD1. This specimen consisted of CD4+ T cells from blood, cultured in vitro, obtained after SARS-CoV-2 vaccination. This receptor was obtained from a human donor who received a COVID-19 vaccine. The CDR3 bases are TGTGCCAGCAGCCCGACAGGGGGCGACACCGGGGAGCTGTTTTTT. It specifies CASSPTGGDTGELFF.